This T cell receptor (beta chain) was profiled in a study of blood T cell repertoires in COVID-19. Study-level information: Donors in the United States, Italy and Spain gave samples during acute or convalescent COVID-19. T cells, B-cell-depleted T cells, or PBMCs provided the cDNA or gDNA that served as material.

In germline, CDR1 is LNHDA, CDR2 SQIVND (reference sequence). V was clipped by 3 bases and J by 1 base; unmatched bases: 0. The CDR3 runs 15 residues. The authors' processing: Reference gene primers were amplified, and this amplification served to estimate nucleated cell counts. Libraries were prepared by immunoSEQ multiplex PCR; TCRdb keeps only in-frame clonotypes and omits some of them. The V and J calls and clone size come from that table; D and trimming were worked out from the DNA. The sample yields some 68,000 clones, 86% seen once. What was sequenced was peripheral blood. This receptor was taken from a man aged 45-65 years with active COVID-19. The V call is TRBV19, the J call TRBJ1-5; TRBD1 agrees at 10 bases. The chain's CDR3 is CASSMGQGSNQPQHF. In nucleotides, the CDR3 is TGTGCCAGTAGTATGGGACAGGGGAGCAATCAGCCCCAGCATTTT.